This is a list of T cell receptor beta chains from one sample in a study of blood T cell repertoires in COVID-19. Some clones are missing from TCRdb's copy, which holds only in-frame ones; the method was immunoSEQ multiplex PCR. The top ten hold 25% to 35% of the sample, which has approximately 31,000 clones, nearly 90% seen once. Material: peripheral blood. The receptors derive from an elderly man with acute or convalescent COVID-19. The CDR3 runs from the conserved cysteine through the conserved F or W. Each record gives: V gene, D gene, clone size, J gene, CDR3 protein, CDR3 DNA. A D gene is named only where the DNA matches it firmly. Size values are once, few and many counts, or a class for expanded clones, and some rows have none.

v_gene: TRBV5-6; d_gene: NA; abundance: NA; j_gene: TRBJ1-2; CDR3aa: CASSSPKGRSVHLYGYTF; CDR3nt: TGTGCCAGCAGCTCTCCGAAAGGCAGGTCCGTACATCTCTATGGCTACACCTTC
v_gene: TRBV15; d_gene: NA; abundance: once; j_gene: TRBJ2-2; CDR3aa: CATSRDPPSGQNTGELFF; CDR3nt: TGTGCCACCAGCAGAGACCCCCCCAGCGGGCAGAACACCGGGGAGCTGTTTTTT
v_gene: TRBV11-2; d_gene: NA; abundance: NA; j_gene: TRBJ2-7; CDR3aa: CASSFNEQYF; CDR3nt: TGTGCCAGCAGCTTTAATGAGCAGTACTTC
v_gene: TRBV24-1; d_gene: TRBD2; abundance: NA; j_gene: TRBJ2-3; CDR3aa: CATSGTSGRAPFTQYF; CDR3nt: TGTGCCACCAGTGGTACTAGCGGGAGGGCCCCTTTTACGCAGTATTTT
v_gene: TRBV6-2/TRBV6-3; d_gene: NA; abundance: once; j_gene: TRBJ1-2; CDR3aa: CASSNPTFTGIGYGYTF; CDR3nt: TGTGCCAGCAGTAACCCCACCTTTACAGGGATCGGCTATGGCTACACCTTC
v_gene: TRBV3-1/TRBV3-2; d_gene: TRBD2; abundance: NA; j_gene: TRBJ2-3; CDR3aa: CASSPWTSGPATDTQYF; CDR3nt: TGTGCCAGCAGCCCCTGGACTAGCGGTCCTGCCACAGATACGCAGTATTTT
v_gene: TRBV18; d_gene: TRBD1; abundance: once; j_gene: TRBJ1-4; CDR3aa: CASSLLKGAVEKLFF; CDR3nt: TGTGCCAGCTCACTTTTGAAGGGGGCGGTCGAAAAACTGTTTTTT
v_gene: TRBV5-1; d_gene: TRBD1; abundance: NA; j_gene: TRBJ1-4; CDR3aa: CASSLGQVKEKLFF; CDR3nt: TGCGCCAGCAGCCTGGGACAGGTTAAAGAAAAACTGTTTTTT
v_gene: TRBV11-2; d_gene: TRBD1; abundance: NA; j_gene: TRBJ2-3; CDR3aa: CASSFRDRGLGDTQYF; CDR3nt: TGTGCCAGCAGCTTCCGGGACAGGGGCTTAGGAGATACGCAGTATTTT
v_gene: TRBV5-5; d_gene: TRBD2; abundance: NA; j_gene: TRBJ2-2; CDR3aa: CASSGWREMGTGELFF; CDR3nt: TGTGCCAGCAGCGGTTGGCGGGAGATGGGAACCGGGGAGCTGTTTTTT
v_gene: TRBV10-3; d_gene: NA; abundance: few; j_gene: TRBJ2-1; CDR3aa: CAITETLAEEREQFF; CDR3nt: TGTGCCATCACTGAGACTTTAGCGGAGGAACGTGAGCAGTTCTTC
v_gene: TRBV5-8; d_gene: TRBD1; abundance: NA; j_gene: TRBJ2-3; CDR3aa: CASSSGTGVHGTQYF; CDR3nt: TGTGCCAGCAGTTCCGGGACAGGGGTCCACGGTACGCAGTATTTT
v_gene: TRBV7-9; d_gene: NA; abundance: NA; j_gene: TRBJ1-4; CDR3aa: CASSLGRYNEKLFF; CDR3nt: TGTGCCAGCAGCTTAGGGAGATATAATGAAAAACTGTTTTTT
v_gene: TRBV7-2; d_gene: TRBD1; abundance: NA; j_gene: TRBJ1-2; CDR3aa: CASRRGGQGYGYTF; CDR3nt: TGTGCCAGCAGACGAGGGGGACAGGGGTATGGCTACACCTTC
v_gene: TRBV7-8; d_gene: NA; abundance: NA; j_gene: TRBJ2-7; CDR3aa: CASSLARDSWHEQYF; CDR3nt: TGTGCCAGCAGCTTAGCCAGGGACTCCTGGCACGAGCAGTACTTC
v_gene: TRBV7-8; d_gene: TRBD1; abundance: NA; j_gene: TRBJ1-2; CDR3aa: CASSLSGGTGDVYGYTF; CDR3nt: TGTGCCAGCAGCTTAAGTGGGGGGACAGGGGACGTCTATGGCTACACCTTC
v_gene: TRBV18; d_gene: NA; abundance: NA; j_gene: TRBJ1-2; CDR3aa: CASSPREPFPYGYTF; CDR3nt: TGTGCCAGCTCACCCCGGGAGCCTTTCCCGTATGGCTACACCTTC
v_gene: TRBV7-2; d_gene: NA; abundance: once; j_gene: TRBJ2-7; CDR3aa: CASSPFRAYEQYF; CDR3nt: TGTGCCAGCAGCCCCTTTCGGGCCTACGAGCAGTACTTC
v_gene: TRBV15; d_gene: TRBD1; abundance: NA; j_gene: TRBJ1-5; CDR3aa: CATSRQGQFNQPQHF; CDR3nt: TGTGCCACCAGCAGACAGGGACAGTTCAATCAGCCCCAGCATTTT
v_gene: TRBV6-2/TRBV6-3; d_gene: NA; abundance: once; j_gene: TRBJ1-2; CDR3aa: CASSWQLRGYGYTF; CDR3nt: TGTGCCAGCAGTTGGCAATTGAGAGGGTATGGCTACACCTTC
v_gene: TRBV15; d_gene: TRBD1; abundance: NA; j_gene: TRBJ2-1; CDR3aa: CATSEGVGTGNEQFF; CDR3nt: TGTGCCACCAGCGAGGGGGTAGGGACAGGCAATGAGCAGTTCTTC
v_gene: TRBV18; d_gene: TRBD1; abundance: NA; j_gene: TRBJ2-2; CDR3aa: CASSQGTGSITGELFF; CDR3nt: TGTGCCAGCTCACAAGGGACAGGGTCAATAACCGGGGAGCTGTTTTTT
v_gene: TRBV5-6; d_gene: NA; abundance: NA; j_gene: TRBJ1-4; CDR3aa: CASSLQRELTTNEKLFF; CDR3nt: TGTGCCAGCAGCCTCCAGCGGGAGCTCACAACTAATGAAAAACTGTTTTTT
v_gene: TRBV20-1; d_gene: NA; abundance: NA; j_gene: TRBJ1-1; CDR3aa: CSASRTYTEAFF; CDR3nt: TGCAGTGCTAGTAGAACATACACTGAAGCTTTCTTT
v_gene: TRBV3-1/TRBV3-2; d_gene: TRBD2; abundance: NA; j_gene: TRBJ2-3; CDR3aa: CASSPRLAGDTQYF; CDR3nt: TGTGCCAGCAGCCCCAGACTAGCGGGAGATACGCAGTATTTT
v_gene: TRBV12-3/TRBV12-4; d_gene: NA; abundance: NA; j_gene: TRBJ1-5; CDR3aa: CASSLGRVQPQHF; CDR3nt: TGTGCCAGCAGTTTGGGCAGGGTTCAGCCCCAGCATTTT
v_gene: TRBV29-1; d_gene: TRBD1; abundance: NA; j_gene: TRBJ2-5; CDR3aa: CSVVWTGTETQYF; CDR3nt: TGCAGCGTGGTCTGGACAGGGACAGAGACCCAGTACTTC
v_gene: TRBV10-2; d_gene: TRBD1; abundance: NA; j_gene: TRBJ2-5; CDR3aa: CASMGIQGAQETQYF; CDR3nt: TGCGCCAGCATGGGGATACAGGGGGCGCAAGAGACCCAGTACTTC
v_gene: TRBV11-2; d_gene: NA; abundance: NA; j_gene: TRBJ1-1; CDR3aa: CASSLQVLNTEAFF; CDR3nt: TGTGCCAGCAGCTTACAGGTTTTGAACACTGAAGCTTTCTTT
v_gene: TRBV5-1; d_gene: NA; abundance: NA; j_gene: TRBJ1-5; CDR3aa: CASSLGSRNQPQHF; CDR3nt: TGCGCCAGCAGCTTGGGCAGTCGCAATCAGCCCCAGCATTTT
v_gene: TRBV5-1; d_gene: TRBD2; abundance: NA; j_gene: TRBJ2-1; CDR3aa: CASSFGTSGNNEQFF; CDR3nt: TGCGCCAGCAGCTTCGGGACTAGCGGGAATAATGAGCAGTTCTTC
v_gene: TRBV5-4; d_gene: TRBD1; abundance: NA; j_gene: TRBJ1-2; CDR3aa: CASRPGTANYGYTF; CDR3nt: TGTGCCAGCAGACCTGGGACAGCTAACTATGGCTACACCTTC
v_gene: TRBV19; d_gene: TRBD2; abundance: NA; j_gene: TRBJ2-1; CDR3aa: CASSIVLSGTSGNYNEQFF; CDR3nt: TGTGCCAGTAGTATTGTCCTTAGTGGGACTAGCGGGAACTACAATGAGCAGTTCTTC
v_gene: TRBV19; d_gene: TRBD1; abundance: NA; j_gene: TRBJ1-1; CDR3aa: CASSIEWDRGEAFF; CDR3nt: TGTGCCAGTAGTATAGAATGGGACAGGGGTGAAGCTTTCTTT
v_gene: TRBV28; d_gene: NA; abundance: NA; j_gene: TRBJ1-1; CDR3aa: CASSLSVNTEAFF; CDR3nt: TGTGCCAGCAGTTTATCAGTCAACACTGAAGCTTTCTTT
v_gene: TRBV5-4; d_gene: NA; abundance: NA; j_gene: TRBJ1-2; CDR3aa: CASRWGRESWGYGYTF; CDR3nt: TGTGCCAGCAGGTGGGGGAGGGAAAGCTGGGGCTATGGCTACACCTTC
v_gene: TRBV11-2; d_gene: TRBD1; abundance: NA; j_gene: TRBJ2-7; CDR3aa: CASGTGGHYEQYF; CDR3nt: TGTGCCAGCGGCACAGGGGGCCACTACGAGCAGTACTTC